Sequencing of this T cell receptor (beta chain) was carried out in a study of T cell changes during pregnancy in multiple sclerosis. Germline V lookup: CDR1 MDHEN, CDR2 SYDVKM. J was trimmed by 1 base and V by 8 bases; bases with no gene match: 1. This CDR3 region has 12 residues. Profiling relied on immunoSEQ multiplex PCR, and the TCRdb table lists in-frame clones only, not all of them. This table holds over 45,000 clones, about 92% found once. The chain carries TRBV28 and TRBJ1-2, with TRBD1 matching 7 bases. The TCR comes from a female donor with multiple sclerosis, enrolled in a pregnancy study. Sequences were derived from peripheral blood, sampled in the third trimester of pregnancy. This chain's CDR3 is CASRDSNYGYTF. CDR3 sequence (DNA): TGTGCCAGCCGGGACAGTAACTATGGCTACACCTTC.